Included here is one TCR beta chain sequence, with context. Its antigen is not identified. Per germline, CDR1 SGHRS and CDR2 YFSETQ. The CDR3 is made up of 14 amino acids. The V and J ends lost 4 bases and 5 bases respectively, with 15 bases between them. The data derive from a study of T-cell memory formation after mild COVID-19. General study results and limits: Whether second-wave clones peaking at day 37 were SARS-CoV-2 specific went unconfirmed. Among clones contracting day 15 to 85, CD4/CD8 was balanced, whereas later expanders leaned CD4+.

TCRdb itself ran the 5' RACE reads through MiXCR, one entry per CDR3 protein. The data hold about 130,000 distinct CDR3 sequences, with 17% observed a single time. Sequencing was performed on PBMCs or a T cell subset sorted from them (not recorded which). This sequence originates from a man in his late teens or twenties who had mild COVID-19 (a few samples of this study predate the infection). Cell type and time point are not known. The chain joins TRBV5-1 to TRBJ1-2, with TRBD1 as a possible D gene (5 bases). CDR3 residues: CASSRGTETYGYTF. CDR3 sequence (DNA): TGCGCCAGCAGCCGCGGGACGGAGACTTATGGCTACACCTTC.